The 27 T cell receptor beta chains reported below all come from one sample, sequenced in a study of T cells in Graves' hyperthyroidism and ophthalmopathy. Amplification yielded TCR beta CDR3 regions, with RNA transcripts as the source. Initially, a first-round RT-PCR of the TCR CDR3 employed the HTBI primer set. TCRdb analysed the multiplex PCR reads with MiXCR anew, one entry per CDR3 protein. The sample lists hundreds of thousands of distinct CDR3 sequences; approximately 16% were seen once. Sequencing input: blood. These receptors originate from a woman aged 18 to 35 with Graves' hyperthyroidism.

This clonotype was observed many times. The chain is built from TRBV20-1 and TRBJ2-3, with D unresolved. Germline CDR1 reads DFQATT; CDR2 reads SNEGSKA (reference sequence). The V end was cut by 6 bases, the J end by 4 bases, with 11 bases between. This CDR3 spans 12 amino acids. CDR3 coding DNA: TGCAGTGCAGAGCTGGCGGCAGATACGCAGTATTTT. Protein product: CSAELAADTQYF.

The chain is built from TRBV20-1 and TRBJ2-7, with 12 bases matching TRBD2. The CDR3 is 15 amino acids. V gave up 3 bases and J gave up 7 bases; unmatched junction bases: 10. CDR1 is DFQATT and CDR2 is SNEGSKA in the germline V gene (reference sequence). This chain's CDR3 is CSASPRLAGGDEQYF. Written as DNA, the CDR3 is TGCAGTGCTAGTCCACGGCTAGCGGGGGGGGATGAGCAGTACTTC.

This clonotype showed up just a few times. The genes are TRBV19 and TRBJ1-5; TRBD1 agrees at 7 bases. CDR3 length equals 17 residues. Germline CDR1 reads LNHDA; CDR2 reads SQIVND (reference sequence). With V trimmed by 5 bases and J by 0 bases, 10 bases remained unmatched. The CDR3 protein is CASSPTGASYSNQPQHF. CDR3 DNA: TGTGCCAGTAGTCCCACAGGGGCAAGCTATAGCAATCAGCCCCAGCATTTT. Drawing the rest from reference TRBV19 and TRBJ1-5, the complete variable domain is DGGITQSPKYLFRKEGQNVTLSCEQNLNHDAMYWYRQDPGQGLRLIYYSQIVNDFQKGDIAEGYSVSREKKESFPLTVTSAQKNPTAFYLCASSPTGASYSNQPQHFGDGTRLSIL.

The gene calls are TRBV4-3 and TRBJ1-1; tentative D call: TRBD1 (6 bases). Germline values: CDR1 LGHNA, CDR2 YSLEER. CDR3 length: 14 residues. The ends were cut back, 5 bases at V and 3 bases at J, with 13 bases in the middle. This chain's CDR3 is CASSVRGRDTEAFF. The CDR3 DNA is TGCGCCAGCAGCGTCCGGGGGCGGGACACTGAAGCTTTCTTT.

This clonotype was observed many times. The V call is TRBV11-2, the J call TRBJ2-5; D might be TRBD1 or TRBD2, each matching 5 bases. The V and J ends lost 5 bases and 3 bases respectively, with 16 bases between them. CDR1 SGHAT and CDR2 FQNNGV come from the germline V gene. The CDR3 spans 15 residues. The CDR3 spells CASSGGMRPKETQYF. The CDR3 DNA follows: TGTGCCAGCAGCGGGGGTATGCGGCCGAAAGAGACCCAGTACTTC.

This chain uses TRBV29-1 with TRBJ1-2; 7 bases match TRBD1. There are 14 residues in the CDR3. V lost 0 bases and J lost 7; bases outside the gene matches: 8. Germline loops: CDR1 SQVTM, CDR2 ANQGSEA. The CDR3 is CSVEERGQRVGYTF. The CDR3 nucleotides read TGCAGCGTTGAAGAGAGGGGACAGCGGGTTGGCTACACCTTC. Drawing the rest from reference TRBV29-1 and TRBJ1-2, the complete variable domain is SAVISQKPSRDICQRGTSLTIQCQVDSQVTMMFWYRQQPGQSLTLIATANQGSEATYESGFVIDKFPISRPNLTFSTLTVSNMSPEDSSIYLCSVEERGQRVGYTFGSGTRLTVV.

In this sample, this clonotype turned up many times. V gene TRBV7-8 combines with J gene TRBJ1-2; D unresolved. This CDR3 spans 13 amino acids. With 1 base removed from V and 3 bases from J, the gap between germline ends came to 6 bases. Per germline, CDR1 SGHVS and CDR2 FQNEAQ. The CDR3 sequence: CASSLGAYYGYTF. CDR3 bases: TGTGCCAGCAGCTTAGGGGCCTACTATGGCTACACCTTC.

In this sample, this clonotype turned up a few times. J is TRBJ1-1 and V is TRBV3-1, with no clear D. V was pared by 0 bases and J by 1 base, with 9 bases between. Germline CDR1 is LGHDT and CDR2 is YNNKEL (reference sequence). The CDR3 loop spans 15 amino acids. The CDR3 protein is CASSQEPARNTEAFF. The CDR3 DNA sequence: TGTGCCAGCAGCCAAGAGCCAGCGCGGAACACTGAAGCTTTCTTT.

This clonotype was picked up many times. The gene calls are TRBV20-1 and TRBJ2-1; 9 bases line up with TRBD2. This CDR3 has 16 amino acids. The V gene end was trimmed by 3 bases and the J gene end by 9 bases; junction bases not matched to a gene: 15. CDR1 and CDR2 from the germline V gene are DFQATT and SNEGSKA (reference sequence). The CDR3 is CSARDVLAGGRAEQFF. For the CDR3, the DNA is TGCAGTGCTAGGGACGTTCTCGCGGGGGGGCGTGCTGAGCAGTTCTTC.

This clonotype has at least ten counts. J is TRBJ2-1 and V is TRBV2; 14 nucleotides line up with TRBD2. The CDR3 is made up of 19 amino acids. Germline trimming cut 3 bases from V and 5 bases from J; bases unmatched to any gene: 12. The V gene's germline CDR1 is SNHLY and CDR2 FYNNEI. The CDR3 protein is CASSEGLAGARLGHNEQFF. CDR3 DNA sequence: TGTGCCAGCAGTGAGGGACTAGCGGGAGCGAGGTTGGGGCACAATGAGCAGTTCTTC.

This clonotype was counted at least ten times. The chain links TRBV15 to TRBJ1-5; D perhaps matches TRBD1 (5 bases). The germline V gene encodes CDR1 LNHNV and CDR2 YYDKDF (reference sequence). The CDR3 sequence is 13 residues long. The ends were cut back, 5 bases at V and 2 bases at J, with 7 bases in the middle. The CDR3, as DNA: TGTGCCACCAGCCCACAGGGCAATCAGCCCCAGCATTTT. This translates into CATSPQGNQPQHF. Together with reference TRBV15 and TRBJ1-5, the CDR3 gives the full variable domain: DAMVIQNPRYQVTQFGKPVTLSCSQTLNHNVMYWYQQKSSQAPKLLFHYYDKDFNNEADTPDNFQSRRPNTSFCFLDIRSPGLGDTAMYLCATSPQGNQPQHFGDGTRLSIL.

Turning to this clonotype: This may come from a read error, since a much larger clone is one base off. The chain joins TRBV3-1 to TRBJ2-3, with TRBD2 as a possible D gene (5 bases). V lost 0 bases to trimming and J lost 5 bases, with 9 bases between them. CDR3 length: 14 amino acids. CDR1 is LGHDT, CDR2 YNNKEL, per germline (reference sequence). The CDR3 DNA sequence: TGTGCCAGCAGCCAAGATATCCGGGGAGATACGCAGTATTTT. The encoded protein is CASSQDIRGDTQYF.

This clonotype was counted many times. The chain joins TRBV2 to TRBJ2-5; TRBD2 aligns across 13 bases. CDR1 and CDR2 from the germline V gene are SNHLY and FYNNEI. V was pared by 2 bases and J by 5 bases, with 5 bases of the junction left unmatched. The CDR3 sequence is 16 residues long. The DNA of the CDR3 is TGTGCCAGCAGTGAAAGGACTAGCGGGGGATCGGAGACCCAGTACTTC. Protein product: CASSERTSGGSETQYF. Filled out from reference TRBV2 and TRBJ2-5, the complete variable domain reads EPEVTQTPSHQVTQMGQEVILRCVPISNHLYFYWYRQILGQKVEFLVSFYNNEISEKSEIFDDQFSVERPDGSNFTLKIRSTKLEDSAMYFCASSERTSGGSETQYFGPGTRLLVL.

The rearrangement joins TRBV7-2 to TRBJ2-4, with D perhaps TRBD2 (7 bases). V was clipped by 6 bases and J by 7 bases, with 16 bases between them. This CDR3 comprises 14 residues. Germline CDR1 and CDR2: SGHTA and FQGNSA. CDR3 amino acids: CASRRGGGENIQYF. CDR3 DNA: TGTGCCAGCAGAAGAGGGGGGGGCGAGAACATTCAGTACTTC.

Only a few counts were recorded for this clonotype. V usage is TRBV11-2 and J usage is TRBJ1-6; D remains unclear. The V end was cut by 5 bases, the J end by 9 bases, with 23 bases between. This CDR3 contains 17 residues. Per germline, CDR1 SGHAT and CDR2 FQNNGV. CDR3: CASSISLWANPPSPLHF. CDR3 DNA sequence: TGTGCCAGCAGCATAAGCCTTTGGGCCAACCCTCCTTCACCCCTCCACTTT.

In this sample, this clonotype turned up many times. The chain has TRBV28 and TRBJ1-1; no definite D call. Germline CDR1 MDHEN, CDR2 SYDVKM. This CDR3 contains 11 residues. With 3 bases removed from V and 7 bases from J, the gap between germline ends came to 6 bases. Here the CDR3 reads CASSFAGEAFF. The CDR3 DNA reads as TGTGCCAGCAGTTTTGCAGGTGAAGCTTTCTTT. Based on the CDR3 plus reference TRBV28 and TRBJ1-1, the full variable domain is DVKVTQSSRYLVKRTGEKVFLECVQDMDHENMFWYRQDPGLGLRLIYFSYDVKMKEKGDIPEGYSVSREKKERFSLILESASTNQTSMYLCASSFAGEAFFGQGTRLTVV.

This clonotype was picked up many times. The chain uses TRBV2 and TRBJ2-3; 14 nucleotides agree with TRBD2. The CDR3 consists of 16 residues. J lost 2 bases, V lost 4 bases, and 2 bases had no gene match. From germline, CDR1 is SNHLY and CDR2 FYNNEI. The CDR3 DNA reads TGTGCCAGCAGTGGGACTAGCGGGAGGTTCACAGATACGCAGTATTTT. Protein product: CASSGTSGRFTDTQYF. Using reference TRBV2 and TRBJ2-3 for the parts outside the CDR3, the full variable domain is EPEVTQTPSHQVTQMGQEVILRCVPISNHLYFYWYRQILGQKVEFLVSFYNNEISEKSEIFDDQFSVERPDGSNFTLKIRSTKLEDSAMYFCASSGTSGRFTDTQYFGPGTRLTVL.

This clonotype was detected only once. The chain uses TRBV11-1 and TRBJ1-1; D remains ambiguous. Germline CDR1 SGHAT, CDR2 FQDESV (reference sequence). The CDR3 is 14 residues long. V shed 4 bases and J shed 1 base, with 10 bases lying between them. The CDR3 is CASSWTDANTEAFF. The CDR3 DNA reads TGTGCCAGCAGCTGGACGGACGCGAACACTGAAGCTTTCTTT. The full variable domain, its missing parts supplied by reference TRBV11-1 and TRBJ1-1, is EAEVAQSPRYKITEKSQAVAFWCDPISGHATLYWYRQILGQGPELLVQFQDESVVDDSQLPKDRFSAERLKGVDSTLKIQPAELGDSAMYLCASSWTDANTEAFFGQGTRLTVV.

This clonotype was seen at least ten times. The V gene is TRBV3-1, the J gene TRBJ1-6; perhaps TRBD1 as D (6 bases). The CDR3 consists of 14 residues. Trimming removed 2 bases from V and 8 bases from J, with 10 bases in between. From germline, CDR1 is LGHDT and CDR2 YNNKEL (reference sequence). The CDR3 DNA follows: TGTGCCAGCAGCCAATGGGACAAATATTCACCCCTCCACTTT. It specifies CASSQWDKYSPLHF.

At least ten counts were recorded for this clonotype. J is TRBJ1-4 and V is TRBV24-1; D is ambiguous. In germline, CDR1 is KGHDR, CDR2 SFDVKD. This CDR3 contains 15 residues. V lost 2 bases to trimming and J lost 5 bases, with 11 bases between them. For the CDR3, the DNA is TGTGCCACCAGTGATTCGGCTTTGGCGAATGAAAAACTGTTTTTT. This encodes CATSDSALANEKLFF.

This clonotype was recorded at least ten times. The CDR3 coding sequence is TGCAGTGCTAGAGATAGGGTCTCCCGGTACACTGAAGCTTTCTTT. Its translation is CSARDRVSRYTEAFF. This chain connects TRBV20-1 to TRBJ1-1; no clear D gene. CDR3 size: 15 residues. Germline CDR1 reads DFQATT; CDR2 reads SNEGSKA (reference sequence). Deletions cut 0 bases from V and 3 bases from J, with 14 bases between.

The J gene is TRBJ1-2, the V gene TRBV3-1; D may be TRBD1 (5 bases). The CDR3 has 13 residues. Germline V gives CDR1 LGHDT, CDR2 YNNKEL (reference sequence). Trimming removed 4 bases from V and 6 bases from J, with 12 bases in between. The CDR3 DNA sequence: TGTGCCAGCAGCCCCGCGCGGGGCCATGGCTACACCTTC. The encoded protein is CASSPARGHGYTF.

The J gene is TRBJ2-1, the V gene TRBV7-2; the match to TRBD2 covers 13 bases. V shed 2 bases and J 6 bases; nucleotides not matched to a gene: 7. Germline loops: CDR1 SGHTA, CDR2 FQGNSA. This CDR3 spans 17 amino acids. CDR3 DNA: TGTGCCAGCAGCTTAAGCACGGGACTAGCGGGGCGCAATGAGCAGTTCTTC. Its protein product is CASSLSTGLAGRNEQFF.

V usage is TRBV28 and J usage is TRBJ1-1; possibly TRBD1 for D (6 bases). The V end lost 6 bases, the J end lost 3 bases, and 20 bases lay between the germline ends. The germline V gene has CDR1 MDHEN and CDR2 SYDVKM. CDR3 length: 16 residues. The DNA for the CDR3 is TGTGCCAGCAGCCCCGGCGGGGCGGGGGCGGACACTGAAGCTTTCTTT. It yields the protein CASSPGGAGADTEAFF. Variable domain in full (rest from reference TRBV28 and TRBJ1-1): DVKVTQSSRYLVKRTGEKVFLECVQDMDHENMFWYRQDPGLGLRLIYFSYDVKMKEKGDIPEGYSVSREKKERFSLILESASTNQTSMYLCASSPGGAGADTEAFFGQGTRLTVV.

With regard to this clonotype: This could be a read error, since a much larger clone is one nucleotide away. The V and J genes are TRBV11-2 and TRBJ2-4, with D maybe TRBD1 (6 bases). There are 17 residues in the CDR3. V lost 1 base to trimming and J lost 1 base, with 14 bases between them. CDR1 and CDR2 (germline): SGHAT, FQNNGV. CDR3: CASSLVGQFRAKNIQYF. For the CDR3, the DNA is TGTGCCAGCAGCTTAGTCGGACAGTTCCGGGCCAAAAACATTCAGTACTTC.

The chain joins TRBV20-1 to TRBJ2-4; 7 bases fit TRBD1. This CDR3 has 17 amino acids. Per the germline V gene, CDR1 is DFQATT and CDR2 is SNEGSKA (reference sequence). J lost 1 base, V lost 3 bases, and 12 bases had no gene match. CDR3 region: CSASEGMGQPAKNIQYF. The CDR3 DNA reads TGCAGTGCTAGTGAAGGGATGGGACAGCCTGCCAAAAACATTCAGTACTTC.

This clonotype was seen only a few times. The chain carries TRBV18 and TRBJ1-6; D ambiguous. Germline lookup yields CDR1 KGHSH and CDR2 LQKENI. The CDR3 length is 13 residues. Trimming removed 4 bases at V and 7 bases at J, with 8 bases between. CDR3 nucleotide sequence: TGTGCCAGCTCACGGGTCGGGAATTCACCCCTCCACTTT. Amino acids: CASSRVGNSPLHF.